This T cell receptor (beta chain) stems from a study of blood T cell repertoires in COVID-19. The overall study: Collection of acute and convalescent COVID-19 samples took place in the United States, Italy and Spain. PBMCs, B-cell-depleted T cells, or T cells were the source of the cDNA or gDNA that made up the material.

This clone was recorded a few times. This CDR3 is also generated by other DNA sequences in the sample. Per the study methods: Using reference gene primer amplification, nucleated cell counts were estimated. Using immunoSEQ multiplex PCR, the repertoire was profiled, and TCRdb retains in-frame clones only, with some absent. That table furnishes V, J and clone size, whereas the DNA furnished D and trimming. The top ten hold 4.6% of the sample, which has 250,000 to 300,000 clones, over 65% seen once. There are 13 residues in the CDR3. Germline trimming cut 3 bases from V and 2 bases from J; bases unmatched to any gene: 1.

The clonotype was recovered from a man aged 55 to 69 who had recovered from COVID-19. The specimen was peripheral blood. V usage is TRBV12-3 or TRBV12-4 and J usage is TRBJ2-7; 7 positions match TRBD2. The CDR3 region has the DNA TGTGCCAGCAGTTTCCGGGGGGCCTACGAGCAGTACTTC. Its translation is CASSFRGAYEQYF.